A single sample is the source of the 12 T cell receptor beta chains below, sequenced in a study of cytotoxic CD8 clonotypes in ibrutinib-treated CLL. The table came from immunoSEQ multiplex PCR; TCRdb's copy has only in-frame clones and leaves some out. This sample has around 27,000 clones, with approximately 67% found just once. The sequencing here drew on PBMCs, taken at disease progression, from a patient treated with ibrutinib. The receptors were sampled from a human donor with chronic lymphocytic leukemia.

The chain is built from TRBV5-8 and TRBJ2-1; D not certain. Germline-derived CDR1 and CDR2 are SGHTS and YDEGEE. V was pared by 2 bases and J by 4 bases, with 13 bases between. The CDR3 loop spans 15 amino acids. The CDR3 DNA reads TGTGCCAGCAGCTTTCGTGGACGTTCATACAATGAGCAGTTCTTC. It is translated as CASSFRGRSYNEQFF.

This clone was counted a few times. This chain joins TRBV29-1 and TRBJ1-4, with D possibly being TRBD1 (5 bases). This CDR3 region has 12 residues. V lost 0 bases to trimming and J lost 10 bases, with 9 bases between them. CDR1 and CDR2 (germline): SQVTM, ANQGSEA. For the CDR3, the DNA is TGCAGCGTTGAAGATCTCGGGGGAAAACTGTTTTTT. Translated, it gives CSVEDLGGKLFF. The whole variable domain, filled in from reference TRBV29-1 and TRBJ1-4, reads SAVISQKPSRDICQRGTSLTIQCQVDSQVTMMFWYRQQPGQSLTLIATANQGSEATYESGFVIDKFPISRPNLTFSTLTVSNMSPEDSSIYLCSVEDLGGKLFFGSGTQLSVL.

The V gene is TRBV4-1, the J gene TRBJ1-3; TRBD1 matches 9 bases. V was clipped by 4 bases and J by 4 bases; unmatched bases: 2. The CDR3 has 14 residues. The germline gives CDR1 MGHRA, CDR2 YSYEKL. The CDR3 sequence: CASSLGTGGNTIYF. DNA of the CDR3: TGCGCCAGCAGCCTTGGGACAGGGGGAAACACCATATATTTT.

As for this clone: Other DNA variants within this sample encode the same CDR3. This chain uses TRBV27 with TRBJ2-7; possibly TRBD1 or TRBD2 for D (5 bases each). The CDR3 spans 12 residues. With 2 bases removed from V and 3 bases from J, the gap between germline ends came to 5 bases. Germline values: CDR1 MNHEY, CDR2 SMNVEV (reference sequence). The CDR3 sequence: CASSLGGYEQYF. The CDR3 region has the DNA TGTGCCAGCAGTTTAGGGGGCTACGAGCAGTACTTC.

This clone has a handful of counts. The chain combines TRBV2 with TRBJ1-5; D is perhaps TRBD1 (6 bases). Germline V gives CDR1 SNHLY, CDR2 FYNNEI. V was cut by 7 bases and J by 7 bases, with 14 bases left in between. The CDR3 spans 13 residues. The CDR3 here is CASKTGLGQPQHF. The DNA for the CDR3 is TGTGCCAGCAAAACAGGGCTGGGGCAGCCCCAGCATTTT. Full variable domain (outside the CDR3, taken from reference TRBV2 and TRBJ1-5): EPEVTQTPSHQVTQMGQEVILRCVPISNHLYFYWYRQILGQKVEFLVSFYNNEISEKSEIFDDQFSVERPDGSNFTLKIRSTKLEDSAMYFCASKTGLGQPQHFGDGTRLSIL.

In this sample, this clone turned up once. The chain has TRBV5-1 and TRBJ1-6; D is unclear. CDR1 is SGHRS and CDR2 is YFSETQ in the germline V gene. The CDR3 contains 13 residues. Deletions cut 0 bases from V and 9 bases from J, with 7 bases between. CDR3 residues: CASSLVGLSPLHF. The CDR3 nucleotides read TGCGCCAGCAGCTTGGTAGGACTTTCACCCCTCCACTTT.

This clone showed up just once. The rearrangement uses TRBV5-1 and TRBJ1-2; 9 bases line up with TRBD1. The V gene's germline CDR1 is SGHRS and CDR2 YFSETQ. CDR3 length: 15 amino acids. Trimming removed 3 bases from V and 8 bases from J; junction bases left unmatched: 11. CDR3 region: CASSSYSGTGTGYTF. The CDR3 DNA is TGCGCCAGCAGCTCCTATTCCGGGACAGGGACCGGCTACACCTTC.

This sequence joins TRBV10-2 and TRBJ2-5, with unresolved D. The germline V gene encodes CDR1 WSHSY and CDR2 SAAADI. This CDR3 is built from 11 residues. V lost 4 bases and J lost 5, with 5 bases in between. The CDR3 loop is CASSGVETQYF. CDR3 nucleotide sequence: TGCGCCAGCAGTGGGGTGGAGACCCAGTACTTC.

The J gene is TRBJ1-3, the V gene TRBV5-1; D is uncertain. V was trimmed by 0 bases and J by 3 bases, leaving 13 bases between them. The CDR3 totals 16 residues. Germline assignment: CDR1 SGHRS and CDR2 YFSETQ. The CDR3 sequence: CASSLVGLRSGNTIYF. CDR3 in DNA: TGCGCCAGCAGCTTGGTGGGGTTGAGGAGTGGAAACACCATATATTTT.

The chain couples TRBV2 to TRBJ1-4; D not resolved. Germline CDR1 SNHLY, CDR2 FYNNEI. This CDR3 spans 17 amino acids. V dropped 4 bases and J dropped 7 bases, with 22 bases sitting between them. The CDR3 loop is CASSAEQNLSGGEKLFF. The CDR3 region has the DNA TGTGCCAGCAGTGCAGAACAGAACCTTTCAGGTGGTGAAAAACTGTTTTTT.

V usage is TRBV18 and J usage is TRBJ1-3; 8 bases line up with TRBD1. This CDR3 spans 14 amino acids. Germline-derived CDR1 and CDR2 are KGHSH and LQKENI. The ends lost 8 bases at V and 1 base at J; junction bases unmatched: 4. The CDR3 sequence: CASRTGLSGNTIYF. In DNA form, the CDR3 reads TGTGCCAGCCGGACAGGGTTGTCTGGAAACACCATATATTTT.

The chain employs TRBV2 and TRBJ1-2; weak D call: TRBD1 (6 bases). V lost 5 bases and J lost 2, with 9 bases in between. Germline V lookup: CDR1 SNHLY, CDR2 FYNNEI. The CDR3 extends over 13 amino acids. The CDR3 spells CASSSTGNYGYTF. CDR3 coding DNA: TGTGCCAGCAGTTCAACAGGGAACTATGGCTACACCTTC.